Following are 5 T cell receptor beta chains from one sample sequenced in a study of blood T cell repertoires in COVID-19. Measured with immunoSEQ multiplex PCR; TCRdb has only the in-frame clones, and not every one. The sample has hundreds of thousands of clones, 70% to 90% seen once; the top ten hold about 5.1%. The sample was peripheral blood. The source is a man aged 50 to 59 with active or convalescent COVID-19.

The V gene is TRBV5-1, the J gene TRBJ2-2; D might be TRBD1 (5 bases). Trimming shortened V by 5 bases and J by 1 base, and 9 bases separated the two germline ends. The CDR3 has 14 amino acids. Germline CDR1 is SGHRS and CDR2 is YFSETQ. The CDR3 region has the DNA TGCGCCAGCAGGGTAGGACAGAACACCGGGGAGCTGTTTTTT. This translates into CASRVGQNTGELFF.

J is TRBJ2-7 and V is TRBV5-4, with 16 bases aligning to TRBD2. With 4 bases clipped from V and 2 bases from J, the junction kept 9 bases outside the gene matches. From germline, CDR1 is SGHNT and CDR2 YYREEE (reference sequence). This CDR3 contains 18 residues. CDR3 loop: CASSLGTSGRAQAYEQYF. CDR3 nucleotides: TGTGCCAGCAGCCTAGGGACTAGCGGGAGGGCCCAGGCCTACGAGCAGTACTTC.

V usage is TRBV29-1 and J usage is TRBJ2-3, with TRBD2 identical over 10 bases. CDR3 length: 15 residues. In germline, CDR1 is SQVTM, CDR2 ANQGSEA. The J segment lost 5 bases and the V segment lost 4 bases, leaving 9 bases of the junction unmatched. CDR3 DNA sequence: TGCAGCGTTGTAGCTAGCGGGAGATCGATAGATACGCAGTATTTT. Its translation is CSVVASGRSIDTQYF.

The J gene is TRBJ2-7, the V gene TRBV7-9, with D perhaps matching TRBD1 (6 bases). CDR3 size: 16 residues. Per the germline V gene, CDR1 is SEHNR and CDR2 is FQNEAQ (reference sequence). V was shortened by 3 bases and J by 0 bases, with 15 bases between the two germline ends. CDR3 in DNA: TGTGCCAGCAGCTTGGGTGTCAGGGGCGACTCCTACGAGCAGTACTTC. Translation: CASSLGVRGDSYEQYF.

The J gene is TRBJ1-4, the V gene TRBV19; D is unresolved. The germline V gene encodes CDR1 LNHDA and CDR2 SQIVND (reference sequence). The CDR3 is 13 amino acids. The V end lost 6 bases, the J end lost 8 bases, and 13 bases lay between the germline ends. The CDR3 DNA reads TGTGCCAGTAGCCGCTGGGCGGGGGAAAAACTGTTTTTT. This sequence encodes CASSRWAGEKLFF.